The clone carrying this TCR beta chain has at least ten counts. Unique molecular identifiers were incorporated into the prepared TCRbeta library. TCRdb itself ran the PCR reads through MiXCR, one entry per CDR3 protein. The table records about 110,000 distinct CDR3 sequences, 10% of them present only once. This record comes from a study of T-cell reconstitution after alpha-beta-depleted transplantation in children. This CDR3 spans 14 amino acids. V dropped 6 bases and J dropped 2 bases, with 11 bases sitting between them. This receptor was identified in a human donor who donated a stem cell graft to a child with acute lymphoblastic leukemia. The sequenced sample was PBMCs from the stem cell graft donor, obtained from the stem cell graft. This chain uses TRBV12-3 or TRBV12-4 with TRBJ1-5; D perhaps matches TRBD1 (5 bases). The CDR3 here is CASSPGGGNQPQHF. In DNA form, the CDR3 reads TGTGCCAGCAGCCCTGGGGGGGGCAATCAGCCCCAGCATTTT.